A selection of T cell receptor beta chains follows, all from one sample in a study of T cell changes during pregnancy in multiple sclerosis. Clones were sequenced by immunoSEQ multiplex PCR, and TCRdb holds only the in-frame ones, with some missing. The sample has some 87,000 clones, 90% to 95% seen once. Sequences were derived from peripheral blood, sampled in the second trimester of pregnancy. These receptors all come from a female donor with multiple sclerosis, enrolled in a pregnancy study. Both conserved end residues are part of each CDR3. D genes are given only for firm matches. A clone size is listed for some rows: how often the clone was seen (once, few, many), or a class if it is expanded.

j_call v_call clone_size cdr3_length d_call cdr3_nt cdr3_aa
TRBJ2-1 TRBV9 . 19 TRBD2 TGTGCCAGCAGCCATCCTAGGGGGCTAGCGGGAGGGCCGTTCAATGAGCAGTTCTTC CASSHPRGLAGGPFNEQFF
TRBJ1-1 TRBV11-2 . 16 TRBD1 TGTGCCAGCAGCTTAGTTAGGGGGACAGGGGCTAACGAAGCTTTCTTT CASSLVRGTGANEAFF
TRBJ2-1 TRBV7-8 . 11 . TGTGCCAGCAGCTGGACTACTGAGCAGTTCTTC CASSWTTEQFF
TRBJ2-7 TRBV29-1 . 13 TRBD1 TGCAGCGTCCCCGGGACAGGGGGGGACGAGCAGTACTTC CSVPGTGGDEQYF
TRBJ2-1 TRBV6-4 . 16 TRBD2 TGTGCCAGCAGTGGGACTAGCGGGAAATCCTACAATGAGCAGTTCTTC CASSGTSGKSYNEQFF
TRBJ2-2 TRBV19 . 15 TRBD2 TGTGCCAGTAGGATAGCGGGAGGAATCACCGGGGAGCTGTTTTTT CASRIAGGITGELFF
TRBJ2-1 TRBV18 . 16 . TGTGCCAGCTCACCACTTGCGGAGAGCTCCTACAATGAGCAGTTCTTC CASSPLAESSYNEQFF
TRBJ2-1 TRBV4-3 . 18 . TGCGCCAGCAGCCAAAAAAGGAGGTCTAGCAGCGCATACAATGAGCAGTTCTTC CASSQKRRSSSAYNEQFF
TRBJ1-2 TRBV6-1 . 11 . TGTGCCAGCAGTGTTCTCGATGGCTACACCTTC CASSVLDGYTF
TRBJ2-7 TRBV25-1 . 14 . TGTGCCAGCAGTTCGCGGCCCCCGTCCTACGAGCAGTACTTC CASSSRPPSYEQYF
TRBJ2-3 TRBV5-1 . 13 . TGCGCCAGCAGCTTGGAGTCCGGGACTCTCCCCTATTTT CASSLESGTLPYF
TRBJ2-5 TRBV27 . 13 . TGTGCCAGCAGTAAAACACCCGTAGAGACCCAGTACTTC CASSKTPVETQYF
TRBJ2-1 TRBV2 once 13 TRBD2 TGTGCCAGCAACCCCGGGACTAGTCATGAGCAGTTCTTC CASNPGTSHEQFF
TRBJ2-6 TRBV9 . 18 . TGTGCCAGCAGCATCACCAGGGGGGTCTCCTCTGGGGCCAACGTCCTGACTTTC CASSITRGVSSGANVLTF
TRBJ2-7 TRBV7-9 . 12 TRBD2 TGTGCCAGCGGGAGCGGGGGCTACGAGCAGTACTTC CASGSGGYEQYF
TRBJ1-4 TRBV6-1 . 15 TRBD1 TGTGCCAGCAGCTTGGGGACAGGGGGTAATGAAAAACTGTTTTTT CASSLGTGGNEKLFF
TRBJ2-1 TRBV25-1 . 15 . TGTGCCAGCAGTGAATTAGCGGCGTCTCAAAATGAGCAGTTCTTC CASSELAASQNEQFF
TRBJ1-2 TRBV11-2 . 15 . TGTGCCAGCAGCACCAAACGACAGGCGGGCTATGGCTACACCTTC CASSTKRQAGYGYTF
TRBJ1-3 TRBV7-2 . 13 . TGTGCCAGCAGCTCCGCGGGGGGAAACACCATATATTTT CASSSAGGNTIYF
TRBJ2-7 TRBV4-3 . 16 TRBD2 TGCGCCAGCAGCCAAACCCTAGCGGGAGGCGCCTACGAGCAGTACTTC CASSQTLAGGAYEQYF
TRBJ2-1 TRBV27 . 17 . TGTGCCAGCAGTTCTTTCTACCTGGGTTGGAGTAGGAATGAGCAGTTCTTC CASSSFYLGWSRNEQFF
TRBJ1-2 TRBV15 once 14 TRBD1 TGTGCCACCAGCAGAGATTCAGGGGGTCGGGGCTACACCTTC CATSRDSGGRGYTF
TRBJ2-7 TRBV6-1 . 17 . TGTGCCAGCAGTGATCTTCCCGGAGGGCGAATAGCCTACGAGCAGTACTTC CASSDLPGGRIAYEQYF
TRBJ2-7 TRBV25-1 . 12 TRBD1 TGTGCCAGCAGGGGGACAGCCTACGAGCAGTACTTC CASRGTAYEQYF
TRBJ1-2 TRBV30 . 10 . TGTGCCTGGAGTGCCCTAGTCTACACCTTC CAWSALVYTF
TRBJ2-1 TRBV6-6 . 13 . TGTGCCAGCAGTTACTCGGCGGACAATGAGCAGTTCTTC CASSYSADNEQFF
TRBJ2-2 TRBV29-1 . 13 TRBD2 TGCAGCGTAGCGGGACCAAACACCGGGGAGCTGTTTTTT CSVAGPNTGELFF
TRBJ2-7 TRBV5-1 . 16 TRBD2 TGCGCCAGCAGCTTGGTCCTAGCGGGAATGTCCTACGAGCAGTACTTC CASSLVLAGMSYEQYF
TRBJ2-2 TRBV7-2 . 14 TRBD2 TGTGCCAGCAGCTTAAGACGGGGGGCCGGGGAGCTGTTTTTT CASSLRRGAGELFF
TRBJ1-4 TRBV19 . 16 TRBD1 TGTGCCAGTAGTATCACGACCGGGACAGCGAATGAAAAACTGTTTTTT CASSITTGTANEKLFF